The 16 T cell receptor beta chains below were found in one sample sequenced in a study of control samples from healthy donors and cancer patients (dated by TCRdb to 2020 to 2022). The library came from the immunoSEQ multiplex PCR assay. TCRdb mirrors the immuneACCESS table, restricted to in-frame sequences. Some clones are absent from its copies; in checked studies, under half trace to an unresolved V gene, and the reason for the others is unknown. The sample records fewer than 20,000 clones, just over 85% of which are singletons. Together, the top ten hold about 9.9% of the sample. The specimen sequenced was PBMCs. Source of these receptors: a woman in her 70s with colorectal cancer.

The chain is built from TRBV19 and TRBJ1-2; possibly TRBD1 for D (6 bases). Trimming pared 3 bases from V and 6 bases from J, leaving 14 bases between. This CDR3 has 14 residues. The germline V gene has CDR1 LNHDA and CDR2 SQIVND (reference sequence). The CDR3 loop reads CASSMVGQTNGYTF. CDR3 in DNA: TGTGCCAGTAGTATGGTAGGACAGACAAATGGCTACACCTTC.

The chain joins TRBV7-9 to TRBJ2-6; TRBD1 matches 9 bases. CDR3 length: 18 amino acids. Germline CDR1 and CDR2: SEHNR and FQNEAQ (reference sequence). V was clipped by 6 bases and J by 0 bases; unmatched bases: 9. The CDR3, as DNA: TGTGCCAGCAGTCCCCGGGACAGGGCTAGCTCTGGGGCCAACGTCCTGACTTTC. Protein product: CASSPRDRASSGANVLTF.

This chain connects TRBV27 to TRBJ2-3, with D uncertain. The CDR3 covers 12 residues. Germline CDR1 MNHEY, CDR2 SMNVEV (reference sequence). V lost 8 bases and J 3 bases, leaving 9 bases between the germline ends. The CDR3 DNA sequence: TGTGCCAGCTCCGTGGGGACAGATACGCAGTATTTT. This translates into CASSVGTDTQYF.

The genes are TRBV6-5 and TRBJ2-2; a weak D match, TRBD2 (6 bases). The CDR3 spans 15 residues. V was pared by 3 bases and J by 5 bases, with 13 bases between. Germline V gene lookup returns CDR1 MNHEY and CDR2 SVGAGI. The CDR3: CASSYAGPGTGELFF. Here the CDR3 DNA reads TGTGCCAGCAGTTATGCGGGGCCTGGGACCGGGGAGCTGTTTTTT.

The V and J genes are TRBV6-2 or TRBV6-3 and TRBJ1-5, with 7 positions matching TRBD1. Germline CDR1 MNHEY, CDR2 SVGEGT. V lost 2 bases, J lost 4 bases, and 5 bases stayed unmatched. The CDR3 has 15 residues. The CDR3 DNA is TGTGCCAGCAGTTACCGGGACAGACCTAATCAGCCCCAGCATTTT. Its protein is CASSYRDRPNQPQHF.

The chain joins TRBV5-1 to TRBJ1-1; D might be TRBD1 (6 bases). Per germline, CDR1 SGHRS and CDR2 YFSETQ. CDR3 length equals 14 residues. Trimming took off 4 bases at V and 2 bases at J, with 12 bases between the two ends. This chain's CDR3 is CASSQDSRNTEAFF. CDR3 nucleotide sequence: TGCGCCAGCAGCCAGGACAGCCGAAACACTGAAGCTTTCTTT. The whole variable domain, remainder taken from reference TRBV5-1 and TRBJ1-1, is KAGVTQTPRYLIKTRGQQVTLSCSPISGHRSVSWYQQTPGQGLQFLFEYFSETQRNKGNFPGRFSGRQFSNSRSEMNVSTLELGDSALYLCASSQDSRNTEAFFGQGTRLTVV.

J is TRBJ2-6 and V is TRBV9, with no clear D. Germline V CDR1 and CDR2: SGDLS, YYNGEE. V was trimmed by 4 bases and J by 3 bases, leaving 5 bases between them. This CDR3 spans 13 amino acids. CDR3: CASSSGGANVLTF. The DNA of the CDR3 is TGTGCCAGCAGCTCGGGTGGGGCCAACGTCCTGACTTTC.

The chain employs TRBV6-4 and TRBJ1-5; D might be TRBD1 (6 bases). V was pared by 4 bases and J by 6 bases, with 13 bases between. Germline V gene data show CDR1 as MRHNA and CDR2 as SNTAGT. This CDR3 region has 14 residues. The CDR3, as DNA: TGTGCCAGCAGTGCCGAGACAGGAGTTCAGCCCCAGCATTTT. This codes for CASSAETGVQPQHF.

The genes are TRBV5-6 and TRBJ2-1; no reliable D call. Trimming cost V 3 bases and J 5 bases, with 15 bases left between them. This CDR3 has 15 amino acids. Per the germline V gene, CDR1 is SGHDT and CDR2 is YYEEEE. The CDR3 DNA follows: TGTGCCAGCAGCTACTCTCCGTACGAGGACAATGAGCAGTTCTTC. As protein: CASSYSPYEDNEQFF. Full variable domain (missing parts from reference TRBV5-6 and TRBJ2-1): DAGVTQSPTHLIKTRGQQVTLRCSPKSGHDTVSWYQQALGQGPQFIFQYYEEEERQRGNFPDRFSGHQFPNYSSELNVNALLLGDSALYLCASSYSPYEDNEQFFGPGTRLTVL.

This clone was seen just once. The chain combines TRBV29-1 with TRBJ1-3, with D tentatively TRBD1 (5 bases). Germline V gene lookup returns CDR1 SQVTM and CDR2 ANQGSEA. The CDR3 totals 13 residues. Trimming left V 4 bases short and J 0 bases short, with 7 bases between. Here the CDR3 DNA reads TGCAGCGTTGGGGACGGCTCTGGAAACACCATATATTTT. Protein sequence: CSVGDGSGNTIYF.

This clone was observed once. This chain links TRBV19 with TRBJ1-5; 7 bases map to TRBD1. Per the germline V gene, CDR1 is LNHDA and CDR2 is SQIVND (reference sequence). The trim removed 2 bases at V and 6 bases at J, leaving 7 bases unmatched. CDR3 size: 15 residues. CDR3 residues: CASSIKQGFGQPQHF. In DNA, the CDR3 is TGTGCCAGTAGTATAAAACAGGGGTTCGGTCAGCCCCAGCATTTT.

The rearrangement links TRBV2 to TRBJ1-1, with D unclear. V was clipped by 7 bases and J by 4 bases, with 16 bases between them. Per germline, CDR1 SNHLY and CDR2 FYNNEI. The CDR3 has 14 residues. In nucleotides, the CDR3 is TGTGCCAGCACCCTTCGGGGAGTTACCACTGAAGCTTTCTTT. It codes for CASTLRGVTTEAFF.

The V call is TRBV15, the J call TRBJ1-5; no firm D call. From germline, CDR1 is LNHNV and CDR2 YYDKDF (reference sequence). V shed 5 bases and J shed 0 bases, with 8 bases lying between them. The length of the CDR3 is 14 residues. CDR3: CATSEDFSNQPQHF. The CDR3 DNA reads as TGTGCCACCAGCGAAGACTTTAGCAATCAGCCCCAGCATTTT.

The chain recombines TRBV3-1 (or the pseudogene TRBV3-2) with TRBJ1-1, with a possible D match to TRBD1 (6 bases). Germline V gene sequence: CDR1 LGHDT, CDR2 YNNKEL (reference sequence). This CDR3 has 18 amino acids. Trimming took 0 bases from V and 0 from J, leaving 17 bases between them. The CDR3 sequence: CASSQDWGLTDMNTEAFF. In DNA, the CDR3 is TGTGCCAGCAGCCAAGATTGGGGGCTCACAGATATGAACACTGAAGCTTTCTTT.

CDR3 coding DNA: TGTGCCAGCAGCGTACGTAGCGGGGGGACTAAGAACACCGGGGAGCTGTTTTTT. It encodes CASSVRSGGTKNTGELFF. This chain joins TRBV9 and TRBJ2-2, with 10 bases lining up with TRBD2. Germline V gene sequence: CDR1 SGDLS, CDR2 YYNGEE. J gave up 1 base and V 1 base, and 7 bases lay outside the gene matches. CDR3 length: 18 amino acids.

This rearrangement joins TRBV4-2 to TRBJ1-6; D call uncertain. CDR1 is LGHNA, CDR2 YNFKEQ, per germline. With 1 base removed from V and 6 bases from J, the gap between germline ends came to 4 bases. This CDR3 contains 13 residues. This chain's CDR3 is CASSQVSNSPLHF. CDR3 DNA sequence: TGTGCCAGCAGCCAAGTGTCTAATTCACCCCTCCACTTT.